This TCR beta chain is drawn from a study of blood T cell repertoires in COVID-19 (TCRdb year 2020). Study-level background: Samples from collaborators originated in the United States, Italy and Spain and spanned both the acute and convalescent phases of COVID-19. The material from the prospective study consisted of cDNA or gDNA derived from T cells, B-cell-depleted T cells, or PBMCs. The dataset comprised deeply sampled blood TCRbeta repertoires from subjects exposed to, actively infected with, or recovered from COVID-19. A freely available public database, intended as a resource for researchers studying the immune response to SARS-CoV-2, is where the repertoires were released. The samples were drawn from the first 160 participants of the ongoing ImmuneRACE study and from 1,254 subjects provided by 6 global collaborators. Nearly every sample came with metadata listing a de-identified subject ID, COVID-19 status, age in years and sex. Where available, HLA class I and class II types were taken from metadata supplied by the sample provider and were not determined by assay-based typing.

What the research found in general, with its limitations: The quantity of clinical and demographic metadata differed by source and by participant and was supplied without curation.

CDR1 and CDR2, per the germline V gene, are SGHRS and YFSETQ. Deletion took 0 bases off V and 7 bases off J, with a span of 16 bases between the germline ends. The CDR3 contains 15 residues, cysteine and phenylalanine counted. Only the CDR3 DNA stays, 45 bases, in frame from base 1. Collaborating institutions collected whole blood in K2EDTA tubes following their own protocols. Collaborator samples were shipped for TCRbeta analysis as frozen whole blood, isolated PBMCs, or DNA extracted from either sample type. TCRbeta CDR3 regions were amplified from genomic DNA by means of the immunoSEQ Assay, a bias-controlled multiplex PCR. Processing in the source paper ran as follows. Within the assay, amplification of reference gene primers was used to estimate how many nucleated cells each sample contained. To quantify the absolute abundance of each unique TCRbeta CDR3 rearrangement, sequence reads were collapsed and filtered. For each sample, productive Simpson clonality was calculated as the square root of Simpson's diversity index over productive rearrangements. The clones in this table, taken by TCRdb from immuneACCESS, are in-frame only. Not every clone is retained; where verified, under half of the shortfall comes from an unresolved V gene, and the cause of the rest is unknown. V, J and clone size were drawn from that table, and D and trimming were deduced from the DNA. The sample table contains 100,000 to 150,000 clones; only one count was recorded for approximately 90% of them. The top ten constitute roughly 7.6% of the sample.

About this clone: The antigen it binds to is not known. No base-level quality is on record; no much larger clone is a single base apart.

The receptor chain draws on TRBV5-1 and TRBJ1-2; there is no confident call for the D gene. This clonotype originated in a man in his fifties or sixties with acute or convalescent COVID-19. The source material was peripheral blood. In nucleotides, the sequence is TGCGCCAGCAGCTTGGCCCCATCAAGGGAGCGTGGCTACACCTTC. This encodes CASSLAPSRERGYTF.